Shown below are 29 T cell receptor beta chains from a single sample sequenced in a study of identical twins. TCRdb called the 5' RACE reads again in MiXCR, with one record for every CDR3 protein. The data contain about 890,000 distinct CDR3 sequences, roughly an eighth of them singletons. The same sample was also used in a study of yellow fever vaccine responses in identical twins.

Sequenced input: PBMCs. The receptor source for this set is a woman aged 18 to 35 in good health.

The chain has TRBV4-1 and TRBJ2-4; possibly TRBD1 for D (6 bases). Germline V gives CDR1 MGHRA, CDR2 YSYEKL. The CDR3 length is 14 residues. Trimming took 4 bases from V and 5 from J, leaving 12 bases between them. CDR3 coding DNA: TGCGCCAGCAGCCCCCGGAGGACAGAAAACATTCAGTACTTC. This sequence encodes CASSPRRTENIQYF.

This clonotype turned up a few times. J is TRBJ1-1 and V is TRBV28; no definite D call. The CDR3 has 13 amino acids. Germline CDR1 reads MDHEN; CDR2 reads SYDVKM. Trimming took off 5 bases at V and 6 bases at J, with 13 bases between the two ends. The CDR3 loop is CASSPGPGPEAFF. CDR3 in DNA: TGTGCCAGCAGTCCCGGGCCCGGCCCTGAAGCTTTCTTT.

This clonotype has just a few counts. The chain couples TRBV20-1 to TRBJ2-1, with 8 bases that match TRBD2. V was pared by 5 bases and J by 0 bases, with 3 bases of the junction left unmatched. The CDR3 has 14 residues. In germline, CDR1 is DFQATT, CDR2 SNEGSKA (reference sequence). The CDR3 sequence: CSALGTSSYNEQFF. The CDR3 bases are TGCAGTGCTCTCGGGACTAGCTCCTACAATGAGCAGTTCTTC.

This clonotype was seen more than once but under ten times. The rearrangement uses TRBV20-1 and TRBJ1-1; no clear D gene. V was trimmed by 2 bases and J by 5 bases, leaving 18 bases between them. This CDR3 has 15 residues. From germline, CDR1 is DFQATT and CDR2 SNEGSKA (reference sequence). For the CDR3, the DNA is TGCAGTGCTAGACGGTCCGACGGCGGTCGAACTGAAGCTTTCTTT. It yields the protein CSARRSDGGRTEAFF.

The genes are TRBV5-5 and TRBJ2-7; D is ambiguous. The CDR3 totals 15 residues. Trimming took off 0 bases at V and 4 bases at J, with 14 bases between the two ends. Germline CDR1 and CDR2: SGHKS and YYEKEE (reference sequence). CDR3 protein: CASSLEVQGWYEQYF. For the CDR3, the DNA is TGTGCCAGCAGCTTGGAAGTCCAAGGGTGGTACGAGCAGTACTTC.

The chain combines TRBV7-6 with TRBJ2-7; 10 bases line up with TRBD2. The germline V gene has CDR1 SGHVS and CDR2 FNYEAQ. The CDR3 is 16 amino acids. V lost 5 bases, J lost 0 bases, and 7 bases stayed unmatched. Here the CDR3 reads CASSPLAGVPSYEQYF. In DNA, the CDR3 is TGTGCCAGCAGCCCCCTAGCGGGAGTCCCCTCCTACGAGCAGTACTTC.

The chain is built from TRBV6-1 and TRBJ1-5; D is possibly TRBD1 (5 bases). The CDR3 consists of 15 residues. Germline CDR1 and CDR2: MNHNS and SASEGT. The V end lost 6 bases, the J end lost 2 bases, and 14 bases lay between the germline ends. As DNA, the CDR3 is TGTGCCAGCAGAGTTACAGGAATGGGCAATCAGCCCCAGCATTTT. This sequence encodes CASRVTGMGNQPQHF.

This clonotype came up many times. The CDR3 DNA follows: TGCAGCGTTGGGCTAGCGGGAGGGACCGTCTCTTACAATGAGCAGTTCTTC. Protein product: CSVGLAGGTVSYNEQFF. The V and J genes are TRBV29-1 and TRBJ2-1; 12 bases line up with TRBD2. Germline V gene lookup returns CDR1 SQVTM and CDR2 ANQGSEA. The CDR3 totals 17 residues. Trimming removed 4 bases from V and 4 bases from J; junction bases left unmatched: 11.

This clonotype turned up a few times. The chain recombines TRBV4-1 with TRBJ2-1; D is unclear. V lost 1 base and J 2 bases, leaving 9 bases between the germline ends. This CDR3 comprises 15 residues. Germline V lookup: CDR1 MGHRA, CDR2 YSYEKL. CDR3 in DNA: TGCGCCAGCAGCCAAGCTTTCGGTACCTACAATGAGCAGTTCTTC. Translation gives CASSQAFGTYNEQFF.

The rearrangement joins TRBV2 to TRBJ1-2, with unresolved D. The CDR3 consists of 14 residues. V was shortened by 1 base and J by 3 bases, with 9 bases between the two germline ends. Germline V gene lookup returns CDR1 SNHLY and CDR2 FYNNEI. The CDR3 nucleotides are TGTGCCAGCAGTGAAGAACTCGCAGACTATGGCTACACCTTC. It specifies CASSEELADYGYTF.

This clonotype was seen a few times. The V gene is TRBV3-1, the J gene TRBJ2-3, with TRBD2 identical over 10 bases. In germline, CDR1 is LGHDT, CDR2 YNNKEL (reference sequence). The length of the CDR3 is 16 residues. V dropped 5 bases and J dropped 2; count of bases not matched to a gene: 7. The CDR3 DNA is TGTGCCAGCAGCGAAGCGGGAGGGGTGATCACAGATACGCAGTATTTT. Translating gives CASSEAGGVITDTQYF.

Ten or more counts support this clonotype. The chain recombines TRBV6-1 with TRBJ1-6; 7 positions agree with TRBD1. This CDR3 is 14 amino acids long. Germline V gene lookup returns CDR1 MNHNS and CDR2 SASEGT. The V and J ends lost 5 bases and 8 bases, in that order; junction bases with no gene match: 6. The CDR3 spells CASSRDRVDSPLHF. As DNA, the CDR3 is TGTGCCAGCAGTCGAGACAGGGTTGATTCACCCCTCCACTTT.

The genes are TRBV9 and TRBJ2-3; 7 bases are shared with TRBD2. Per germline, CDR1 SGDLS and CDR2 YYNGEE. After removal of 4 bases from V and 0 bases from J, the junction contained 14 bases not matched to a gene. CDR3 length equals 18 residues. The CDR3 DNA follows: TGTGCCAGCAGCCTCAACCCCCTACTAGCGACTAGCACAGATACGCAGTATTTT. This encodes CASSLNPLLATSTDTQYF.

This clonotype was observed a handful of times. The rearrangement links TRBV2 to TRBJ2-7, with 12 nucleotides matching TRBD2. Germline-derived CDR1 and CDR2 are SNHLY and FYNNEI. Trimming cost V 6 bases and J 5 bases; bases outside gene matches: 11. CDR3 length equals 16 residues. CDR3 protein: CASRRTSGNLLNEQYF. The CDR3 coding sequence is TGTGCCAGCAGACGGACTAGCGGGAACCTCTTGAACGAGCAGTACTTC.

V is TRBV25-1 and J is TRBJ1-2, with 7 positions matching TRBD1. Germline V gene sequence: CDR1 MGHDK, CDR2 SYGVNS. The CDR3 length is 11 residues. The junction had 5 bases not matched to a gene; V was cut back by 8 bases and J by 8 bases. DNA of the CDR3: TGTGCCAGCCGAGGGGGCCAAGGCTACACCTTC. The encoded protein is CASRGGQGYTF.

This clonotype was observed a handful of times. The CDR3 DNA reads as TGTGCCATCAGTGAGCGACAGGGAGGGGAAAACTATGGCTACACCTTC. This translates into CAISERQGGENYGYTF. The chain recombines TRBV10-3 with TRBJ1-2; 7 nucleotides agree with TRBD1. The junction had 8 bases not matched to a gene; V was cut back by 2 bases and J by 2 bases. Germline V lookup: CDR1 ENHRY, CDR2 SYGVKD. The CDR3 is 16 amino acids.

This clonotype occurred a few times. J is TRBJ2-3 and V is TRBV20-1, with D hard to call. V was cut by 3 bases and J by 0 bases, with 16 bases left in between. The germline V gene encodes CDR1 DFQATT and CDR2 SNEGSKA (reference sequence). The CDR3 loop spans 16 amino acids. The CDR3 nucleotides read TGCAGTGCTAGGCGTCCGTATTCTCCTAGCACAGATACGCAGTATTTT. It yields the protein CSARRPYSPSTDTQYF.

In its sample, this clonotype was seen a few times. This rearrangement joins TRBV6-1 to TRBJ2-1, with a tentative D call TRBD2 (5 bases). This CDR3 has 14 amino acids. V lost 3 bases and J lost 5, with 11 bases in between. Germline CDR1 reads MNHNS; CDR2 reads SASEGT. In DNA, the CDR3 is TGTGCCAGCAGTGAGTTAGCGCTCAACAATGAGCAGTTCTTC. Translation gives CASSELALNNEQFF.

This clonotype showed up many times. The chain links TRBV10-3 to TRBJ2-2; D gene unclear. The CDR3 contains 13 residues. Trimming took off 3 bases at V and 1 base at J, with 3 bases between the two ends. Looked up from germline, CDR1 is ENHRY and CDR2 is SYGVKD. The chain's CDR3 is CAISDWNTGELFF. In DNA, the CDR3 is TGTGCCATCAGTGATTGGAACACCGGGGAGCTGTTTTTT.

In this sample, this clonotype turned up many times. This chain connects TRBV5-1 to TRBJ1-5; tentatively, D is TRBD1 (5 bases). Germline V CDR1 and CDR2: SGHRS, YFSETQ. The V gene lost 0 bases and the J gene lost 4 bases, with 8 bases spanning the gap. The CDR3 covers 14 residues. CDR3 DNA: TGCGCCAGCAGCTTGGAGGGGAGAAATCAGCCCCAGCATTTT. Translation gives CASSLEGRNQPQHF.

This chain joins TRBV11-2 and TRBJ2-1; 7 bases align to TRBD2. CDR1 SGHAT and CDR2 FQNNGV come from the germline V gene. The CDR3 runs to 15 residues. The trim removed 5 bases at V and 7 bases at J, leaving 11 bases unmatched. CDR3 sequence: CASSPTKREGNEQFF. The CDR3, as DNA: TGTGCCAGCAGCCCGACAAAGCGGGAAGGAAATGAGCAGTTCTTC.

The table lists this clonotype with many counts. This chain links TRBV12-3 or TRBV12-4 with TRBJ2-5, with TRBD1 matching 7 bases. The CDR3 length is 14 residues. With V trimmed by 8 bases and J by 2 bases, 8 bases remained unmatched. This CDR3 reads CASGIMTGQETQYF. Here the CDR3 DNA reads TGTGCCAGCGGTATAATGACAGGGCAAGAGACCCAGTACTTC.

This clonotype was observed at least ten times. The chain uses TRBV4-1 and TRBJ2-2; either TRBD1 or TRBD2 may supply D (5 bases each). Germline V gene sequence: CDR1 MGHRA, CDR2 YSYEKL. The ends were cut back, 1 base at V and 5 bases at J, with 17 bases in the middle. This CDR3 region has 17 residues. The CDR3 region has the DNA TGCGCCAGCAGCCAAGTACTTGGGGGTGGTCGAACCGGGGAGCTGTTTTTT. As protein: CASSQVLGGGRTGELFF.

Many counts were recorded for this clonotype. The chain couples TRBV7-9 to TRBJ1-5; D uncertain. Germline assignment: CDR1 SEHNR and CDR2 FQNEAQ (reference sequence). The V end was cut by 6 bases, the J end by 4 bases, with 13 bases between. CDR3 size: 14 residues. The CDR3 spells CASSPLNQNQPQHF. The CDR3 coding sequence is TGTGCCAGCAGTCCTCTCAATCAGAATCAGCCCCAGCATTTT. The entire variable domain, with the rest obtained from reference TRBV7-9 and TRBJ1-5, is as follows: DTGVSQNPRHKITKRGQNVTFRCDPISEHNRLYWYRQTLGQGPEFLTYFQNEAQLEKSRLLSDRFSAERPKGSFSTLEIQRTEQGDSAMYLCASSPLNQNQPQHFGDGTRLSIL.

This clonotype was observed a few times. This sequence joins TRBV6-1 and TRBJ2-1; D possibly uses TRBD1 or TRBD2 (5 bases each). There are 14 residues in the CDR3. Germline V gene data show CDR1 as MNHNS and CDR2 as SASEGT. Deletions cut 5 bases from V and 5 bases from J, with 13 bases between. The DNA of the CDR3 is TGTGCCAGCAGTCCCGCCGGGGCCAACAATGAGCAGTTCTTC. Amino acid sequence: CASSPAGANNEQFF.

The genes are TRBV7-9 and TRBJ2-5, with 10 bases that match TRBD2. CDR1 is SEHNR and CDR2 is FQNEAQ in the germline V gene (reference sequence). This CDR3 is 16 amino acids long. Trimming cost V 1 base and J 4 bases; bases outside gene matches: 6. As DNA, the CDR3 is TGTGCCAGCAGCTTAGGGTCTAGCGGGGGAGCAGAGACCCAGTACTTC. It translates to CASSLGSSGGAETQYF.

The table lists this clonotype with a few counts. The junction and the germline gene differ at one end; a read error may be behind it. The chain uses TRBV5-1 and TRBJ2-7, with TRBD2 matching 9 bases. Germline CDR1 is SGHRS and CDR2 is YFSETQ. The CDR3 is made up of 16 amino acids. The CDR3 loop is CASSLGQREVSYERYF. The CDR3 DNA follows: TGCGCCAGCAGCTTGGGCCAGCGGGAGGTTTCCTACGAGCGGTACTTC.

In this sample, this clonotype turned up a few times. The CDR3 coding sequence is TGTGCCAGCAGCCAAGAGCACAGTTATTATGGCTACACCTTC. Translated, it gives CASSQEHSYYGYTF. The chain is built from TRBV3-1 and TRBJ1-2, with D hard to call. This CDR3 spans 14 amino acids. Trimming removed 0 bases at V and 5 bases at J, with 10 bases between. Germline V lookup: CDR1 LGHDT, CDR2 YNNKEL (reference sequence).

This clonotype was counted between two and nine times. This chain connects TRBV10-3 to TRBJ1-5, with 7 bases that match TRBD1. CDR1 is ENHRY and CDR2 is SYGVKD in the germline V gene. Trimming removed 5 bases from V and 3 bases from J; junction bases left unmatched: 4. CDR3 length: 14 amino acids. The CDR3 nucleotides read TGTGCCATCAGTTATGACAGGGACAATCAGCCCCAGCATTTT. Amino acids: CAISYDRDNQPQHF.